The 28 T cell receptor beta chains listed next were all sequenced from one sample in a study of Graves' ophthalmopathy and Graves' hyperthyroidism. RNA served as the template for amplifying TCR beta CDR3 regions. HTBI-primed RT-PCR formed the first round, and a multiplex PCR formed the second. MiXCR, run by TCRdb on the multiplex PCR reads, gives a single entry per CDR3 protein. The repertoire consists of 500,000 to 700,000 distinct CDR3 sequences, with about 24% occurring once and the leading ten covering approximately 6.9%. The sample comprised peripheral blood. The receptors come from a woman younger than 30 with stable Graves' hyperthyroidism. Some clones in this sample may be carry-over from other donors' samples.

In this sample, this clonotype turned up a few times. V usage is TRBV5-4 and J usage is TRBJ1-1; D perhaps matches TRBD1 (5 bases). Trimming shortened V by 0 bases and J by 2 bases, and 14 bases separated the two germline ends. The CDR3 sequence is 16 residues long. CDR1 is SGHNT, CDR2 YYREEE, per germline (reference sequence). The CDR3 bases are TGTGCCAGCAGCTTGGACACACAGGTTGTTAACACTGAAGCTTTCTTT. Translating gives CASSLDTQVVNTEAFF.

This clonotype was detected ten times or more. This sequence joins TRBV28 and TRBJ2-5, with TRBD1 matching 12 bases. From germline, CDR1 is MDHEN and CDR2 SYDVKM. Trimming took 2 bases from V and 5 from J; bases not matched to a gene: 9. The CDR3 runs to 17 residues. The CDR3 loop reads CASSLAPGQGARETQYF. CDR3 bases: TGTGCCAGCAGTTTAGCCCCGGGACAGGGGGCGCGGGAGACCCAGTACTTC.

This clonotype was picked up a small number of times. The chain employs TRBV20-1 and TRBJ2-2, with D hard to call. V gave up 1 base and J gave up 1 base, with 7 bases separating them. This CDR3 region has 14 residues. Germline V lookup: CDR1 DFQATT, CDR2 SNEGSKA (reference sequence). CDR3 sequence: CSARGHKNTGELFF. The CDR3 bases are TGCAGTGCTAGAGGGCACAAGAACACCGGGGAGCTGTTTTTT.

This chain joins TRBV28 and TRBJ1-2, with 8 positions matching TRBD1. Germline-derived CDR1 and CDR2 are MDHEN and SYDVKM. The CDR3 has 15 amino acids. Germline trimming cut 3 bases from V and 4 bases from J; bases unmatched to any gene: 7. The CDR3 nucleotides read TGTGCCAGCAGTTTCTGGACAGGGCGGCCCTATGGCTACACCTTC. It codes for CASSFWTGRPYGYTF.

This clonotype was picked up a small number of times. The V and J genes are TRBV6-1 and TRBJ1-2, with TRBD1 identical over 9 bases. CDR1 and CDR2 (germline): MNHNS, SASEGT. The CDR3 is 12 residues long. V gave up 6 bases and J gave up 9 bases; unmatched junction bases: 5. CDR3 protein: CASSRDRERYTF. CDR3 bases: TGTGCCAGCAGCCGGGACAGGGAACGCTACACCTTC.

V and J are TRBV7-3 and TRBJ2-2; 7 nucleotides match TRBD2. Germline CDR1 reads SGHTA; CDR2 reads FQGTGA. V shed 2 bases and J 1 base; nucleotides not matched to a gene: 4. This CDR3 spans 16 amino acids. CDR3 coding DNA: TGTGCCAGCAGCTTAGGAACGGGGGGGAACACCGGGGAGCTGTTTTTT. This gives the protein CASSLGTGGNTGELFF.

This clonotype was observed a handful of times. V gene TRBV6-2 or TRBV6-3 combines with J gene TRBJ2-7; the D gene is possibly TRBD2 (6 bases). Germline CDR1 is MNHEY and CDR2 is SVGEGT. CDR3 length equals 14 residues. Trimming stripped 2 bases from V and 6 bases from J, with 14 bases between. The CDR3: CASSYRAGRSEQYF. The CDR3 DNA follows: TGTGCCAGCAGTTACCGCGCGGGAAGAAGCGAGCAGTACTTC.

Ten or more counts support this clonotype. V and J are TRBV6-5 and TRBJ1-3; 7 bases line up with TRBD1. The trim removed 6 bases at V and 4 bases at J, leaving 9 bases unmatched. CDR3 size: 15 residues. CDR1 and CDR2 from the germline V gene are MNHEY and SVGAGI. CDR3 DNA sequence: TGTGCCAGCAGCCCCGGGACAGTGGCCGGAAACACCATATATTTT. It yields the protein CASSPGTVAGNTIYF.

In this sample, this clonotype turned up many times. The V gene is TRBV6-5, the J gene TRBJ1-5; D is uncertain. The length of the CDR3 is 13 residues. Per the germline V gene, CDR1 is MNHEY and CDR2 is SVGAGI. The V end lost 0 bases, the J end lost 10 bases, and 10 bases lay between the germline ends. The CDR3 nucleotides read TGTGCCAGCAGTTACTCGAAGCAGAGCCCCCAGCATTTT. Its protein is CASSYSKQSPQHF.

This chain joins TRBV6-1 and TRBJ1-1; D might be TRBD1 (5 bases). Trimming removed 0 bases from V and 6 bases from J, with 11 bases in between. The germline CDR1 and CDR2 sequences are MNHNS and SASEGT. This CDR3 has 14 residues. CDR3 bases: TGTGCCAGCAGTGAAGCCTCGTGGGGCGCTGAAGCTTTCTTT. It yields the protein CASSEASWGAEAFF.

For this clonotype: It may be a read error: a sequence one base away is much more abundant. This sequence joins TRBV7-2 and TRBJ2-7; TRBD2 agrees at 9 bases. Germline V lookup: CDR1 SGHTA, CDR2 FQGNSA. This CDR3 is 13 amino acids long. V lost 6 bases and J lost 2; bases outside the gene matches: 2. This CDR3 reads CASSAGGPYEQYF. The CDR3 bases are TGTGCCAGCAGTGCGGGGGGGCCCTACGAGCAGTACTTC.

At least ten counts were recorded for this clonotype. This chain uses TRBV12-3 or TRBV12-4 with TRBJ1-5; no clear D. The CDR3 is 12 residues long. With 8 bases removed from V and 3 bases from J, the gap between germline ends came to 8 bases. The CDR3 nucleotides read TGTGCCAGCGGGTCAGCCAATCAGCCCCAGCATTTT. Protein sequence: CASGSANQPQHF.

This clonotype was picked up a small number of times. At one of its ends the junction is not consistent with the germline gene, which may arise from a read error. V and J are TRBV6-4 and TRBJ2-5; D possibly corresponds to TRBD2 (7 bases). CDR1 is MRHNA and CDR2 is SNTAGT in the germline V gene. The CDR3 totals 18 residues. This CDR3 reads CASSHSGDGGRRLGTQYF. Here the CDR3 DNA reads TGTGCCAGCAGTCACTCGGGGGACGGGGGGCGAAGGCTGGGGACCCAGTACTTC.

The sample holds many counts of this clonotype. One base away lies a much larger clone, so this may be a sequencing read error. The chain joins TRBV12-3 or TRBV12-4 to TRBJ2-7, with D possibly being TRBD1 or TRBD2 (5 bases each). CDR3 length: 15 residues. The CDR3 coding sequence is TGTGCCAGCAGTCTAACGGGGCAGAGGACCTACGAGCAGTGCTTC. Protein: CASSLTGQRTYEQCF.

This clonotype was seen repeatedly, ten times or more. The V gene is TRBV11-2, the J gene TRBJ2-7; D not resolved. Trimming cost V 3 bases and J 2 bases, with 11 bases left between them. Germline V gene sequence: CDR1 SGHAT, CDR2 FQNNGV. The CDR3 has 14 amino acids. CDR3 loop: CASSFVVGTYEQYF. The CDR3 nucleotides read TGTGCCAGCAGCTTCGTAGTGGGGACCTACGAGCAGTACTTC.

This clonotype came up many times. V is TRBV19 and J is TRBJ1-5; the D is unclear. The CDR3 contains 15 residues. CDR1 and CDR2 from the germline V gene are LNHDA and SQIVND (reference sequence). V gave up 10 bases and J gave up 3 bases, with 19 bases separating them. In DNA form, the CDR3 reads TGTGCCACTGGACGGTTAACCCCCAACAATCAGCCCCAGCATTTT. Protein product: CATGRLTPNNQPQHF.

This clonotype occurred many times. This chain connects TRBV2 to TRBJ1-5; the match to TRBD1 covers 8 bases. In germline, CDR1 is SNHLY, CDR2 FYNNEI. Trimming at V came to 5 bases and at J to 7 bases, leaving 7 bases not matched to a gene. The CDR3 contains 14 residues. The CDR3: CASSRAGGAQPQHF. Here the CDR3 DNA reads TGTGCCAGCAGTCGGGCAGGGGGCGCGCAGCCCCAGCATTTT.

This clonotype showed up just once. The gene calls are TRBV12-3 or TRBV12-4 and TRBJ1-5; 9 bases fit TRBD1. V was clipped by 6 bases and J by 8 bases; unmatched bases: 8. This CDR3 has 14 amino acids. The CDR3 DNA is TGTGCCAGCAGGGGACAGGGAGGCTTGGAGCCCCAGCATTTT. Encoded protein: CASRGQGGLEPQHF.

This clonotype was detected ten times or more. The chain combines TRBV6-1 with TRBJ2-7; 8 positions match TRBD1. CDR3 length: 14 residues. Trimming took 8 bases from V and 3 from J; bases not matched to a gene: 9. Germline assignment: CDR1 MNHNS and CDR2 SASEGT. CDR3 DNA: TGTGCCAGCTCTAAACCAGGGGGCCACTACGAGCAGTACTTC. Protein sequence: CASSKPGGHYEQYF.

The chain uses TRBV6-4 and TRBJ1-2; D is unresolved. In germline, CDR1 is MRHNA, CDR2 SNTAGT. Trimming took off 6 bases at V and 3 bases at J, with 11 bases between the two ends. This CDR3 contains 13 residues. The CDR3 is CASSFGSDYGYTF. The CDR3 nucleotides read TGTGCCAGCAGCTTCGGGAGCGACTATGGCTACACCTTC.

The V gene is TRBV28, the J gene TRBJ1-5; maybe TRBD1 (6 bases). This CDR3 has 14 amino acids. CDR1 MDHEN and CDR2 SYDVKM come from the germline V gene. The V end was cut by 3 bases, the J end by 4 bases, with 10 bases between. The CDR3: CASSLATGNQPQHF. In DNA, the CDR3 is TGTGCCAGCAGTTTGGCGACAGGAAATCAGCCCCAGCATTTT.

This clonotype was seen repeatedly, ten times or more. The CDR3 spells CASSHGSQETQYF. The CDR3 coding sequence is TGTGCCAGCAGCCACGGGTCTCAAGAGACCCAGTACTTC. The chain links TRBV11-2 to TRBJ2-5; D gene uncertain. The CDR3 has 13 residues. V was trimmed by 5 bases and J by 2 bases, leaving 9 bases between them. The germline V gene encodes CDR1 SGHAT and CDR2 FQNNGV.

This sequence joins TRBV2 and TRBJ1-4, with D tentatively TRBD1 (5 bases). The ends were cut back, 8 bases at V and 7 bases at J, with 20 bases in the middle. Germline V CDR1 and CDR2: SNHLY, FYNNEI. The CDR3 spans 15 residues. This chain's CDR3 is CASGGAGREGEKLFF. CDR3 nucleotide sequence: TGTGCCAGCGGTGGGGCCGGGAGGGAGGGTGAAAAACTGTTTTTT. Combining the CDR3 with reference TRBV2 and TRBJ1-4 gives the whole variable domain EPEVTQTPSHQVTQMGQEVILRCVPISNHLYFYWYRQILGQKVEFLVSFYNNEISEKSEIFDDQFSVERPDGSNFTLKIRSTKLEDSAMYFCASGGAGREGEKLFFGSGTQLSVL.

This clonotype was observed many times. At one boundary the junction diverges from the germline segment, which might be a read error. The genes are TRBV5-1 and TRBJ1-1; D call uncertain. CDR3 length: 13 residues. The germline V gene encodes CDR1 SGHRS and CDR2 YFSETQ. As DNA, the CDR3 is TGTGCCAGCAGCTTAACGCGGAACACTGAAGCTTTCTTT. It codes for CASSLTRNTEAFF.

This clonotype came up a few times. The chain carries TRBV4-1 and TRBJ1-6, with D possibly matching TRBD1 (6 bases). Germline CDR1 and CDR2: MGHRA and YSYEKL. V was cut by 2 bases and J by 0 bases, with 8 bases left in between. The CDR3 sequence is 16 residues long. CDR3 sequence: CASSQKDSSYNSPLHF. DNA of the CDR3: TGCGCCAGCAGCCAAAAGGACAGCTCCTATAATTCACCCCTCCACTTT.

This clonotype was observed at least ten times. The gene calls are TRBV11-1 and TRBJ1-5; 10 nucleotides align to TRBD1. This CDR3 is built from 16 residues. Germline CDR1 is SGHAT and CDR2 is FQDESV (reference sequence). The V and J ends lost 1 base and 5 bases, in that order; junction bases with no gene match: 5. The CDR3 here is CASSLGPGTGDQPQHF. The CDR3 nucleotides read TGTGCCAGCAGCTTAGGGCCCGGGACAGGGGATCAGCCCCAGCATTTT.

As regards this clonotype: A read error may be the cause here, since a much bigger clone is one base away. This rearrangement joins TRBV20-1 to TRBJ1-3; maybe TRBD1 (5 bases). Germline lookup yields CDR1 DFQATT and CDR2 SNEGSKA (reference sequence). The CDR3 covers 14 residues. CDR3: CSSRILGRENTIYF. The CDR3 nucleotides are TGCAGTTCTAGGATTTTGGGCAGGGAAAACACCATATATTTT.

The chain is built from TRBV6-1 and TRBJ1-2; D call uncertain. Trimming stripped 0 bases from V and 8 bases from J, with 13 bases between. This CDR3 has 14 residues. Germline lookup yields CDR1 MNHNS and CDR2 SASEGT. The CDR3 protein is CASSEALEASGYTF. The DNA for the CDR3 is TGTGCCAGCAGTGAAGCCTTGGAGGCGAGCGGCTACACCTTC.